This T cell receptor (beta chain) emerged from a study of T cells after somatic rescue of genetic block. This table comes from immunoSEQ multiplex PCR, and its TCRdb copy is limited to in-frame clones, with some not included. This sample has fewer than 150,000 clones, with about 90% found just once. The CDR3 has 11 residues. The TCR comes from a young woman. The chain carries TRBV12-1 and TRBJ1-3. TRBV12-1 is a pseudogene segment. Sequencing was done on a sample of peripheral blood mononuclear cells (PBMCs). CDR3: CASSLGNTIYF. In DNA form, the CDR3 reads TGTGCCAGCAGCTTGGGAAACACCATATATTTT.